This T cell receptor beta chain was captured by sequencing in a study of siplizumab effects on memory and regulatory T cells. About this clone: The antigen is undetermined.

Study-wide results and caveats: Memory cells seemed less diverse than naive T cells, which seemed major alloresponse contributors.

TCRdb's table, derived via immunoSEQ multiplex PCR, lists solely in-frame clones and lacks some. The repertoire holds roughly 120,000 clones, 80% to 95% seen once, with 1% to 1.5% in the top ten. Sequenced: CD4+ T cells sorted from blood. The clonotype originates from a human donor in good health.

This CDR3 is CAWSPRKDQPQHF. In DNA form, the CDR3 reads TGTGCCTGGAGTCCTAGGAAGGATCAGCCCCAGCATTTT. V is TRBV30 and J is TRBJ1-5, with D unresolved. Trimming stripped 2 bases from V and 5 bases from J, with 10 bases between. Germline assignment: CDR1 GTSNPN and CDR2 SVGIG (reference sequence). The CDR3 runs to 13 residues. The full variable domain, its missing parts supplied by reference TRBV30 and TRBJ1-5, is SQTIHQWPATLVQPVGSPLSLECTVEGTSNPNLYWYRQAAGRGLQLLFYSVGIGQISSEVPQNLSASRPQDRQFILSSKKLLLSDSGFYLCAWSPRKDQPQHFGDGTRLSIL.